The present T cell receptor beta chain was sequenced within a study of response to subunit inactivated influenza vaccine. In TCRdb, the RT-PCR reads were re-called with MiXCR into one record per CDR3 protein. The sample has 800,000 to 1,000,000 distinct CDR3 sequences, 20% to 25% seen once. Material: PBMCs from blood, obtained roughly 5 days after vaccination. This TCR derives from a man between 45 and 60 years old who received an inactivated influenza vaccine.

CDR3 DNA sequence: TGTGCCAGCACCTTCCACAGGGGGACAGATACGCAGTATTTT. Translating gives CASTFHRGTDTQYF. V is TRBV6-2 or TRBV6-3 and J is TRBJ2-3, with 8 bases aligning to TRBD1. The CDR3 extends over 14 amino acids. CDR1 and CDR2 (germline): MNHEY, SVGEGT. Unmatched junction bases numbered 6, after V lost 7 bases and J lost 3 bases.